The TCR beta chain under discussion was sequenced for a study of T-cell memory formation after mild COVID-19. Overall study: For the most part, TCR clusters were specific to one donor.

cDNA libraries for TCR alpha and TCR beta, carrying sample barcodes and UMIs, came from 5'RACE with constant-segment primers. TCRdb ran MiXCR on the 5' RACE reads and lists one entry per CDR3 protein. The table lists 280,000 or so distinct CDR3 sequences, over 7% of them singletons. Findings and caveats of the study: Pre-infection memory showed some responding clones, and this suggested that cross-reactive memory joined. Contracting clones from day 15 to 85 showed balanced CD4/CD8; later expanders favored CD4+.

The germline CDR1 and CDR2 sequences are SGHAT and FQNNGV. Trimming took 4 bases from V and 5 from J, leaving 15 bases between them. The CDR3 has 15 residues. This clonotype was detected only a few times. The antigen is undetermined. This chain links TRBV11-2 with TRBJ2-1; possible D gene TRBD2, 6 bases. This receptor was taken from a man aged 18 to 29 who had mild COVID-19 (a few samples of this study predate the infection). Cell type and time point are not known. Source material: PBMCs or a T cell subset sorted from them (not recorded which). The CDR3 loop is CASSSEAGYNNEQFF. For the CDR3, the DNA is TGTGCCAGCAGCTCCGAGGCGGGGTATAACAATGAGCAGTTCTTC.